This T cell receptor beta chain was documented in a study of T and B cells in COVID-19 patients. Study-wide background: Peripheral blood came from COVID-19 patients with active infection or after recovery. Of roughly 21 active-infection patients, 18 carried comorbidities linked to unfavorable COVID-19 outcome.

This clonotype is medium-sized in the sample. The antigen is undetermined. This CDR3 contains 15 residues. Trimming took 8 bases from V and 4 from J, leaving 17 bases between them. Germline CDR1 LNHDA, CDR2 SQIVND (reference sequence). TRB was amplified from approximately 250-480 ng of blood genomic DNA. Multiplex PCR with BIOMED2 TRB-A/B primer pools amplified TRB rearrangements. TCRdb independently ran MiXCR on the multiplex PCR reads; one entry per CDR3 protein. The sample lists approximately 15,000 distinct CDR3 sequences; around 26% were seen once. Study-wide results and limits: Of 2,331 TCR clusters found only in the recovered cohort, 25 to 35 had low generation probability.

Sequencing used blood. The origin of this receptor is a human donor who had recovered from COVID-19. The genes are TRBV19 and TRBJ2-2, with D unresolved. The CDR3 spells CASLPGRPLTGELFF. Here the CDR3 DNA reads TGTGCCAGTCTTCCTGGGCGGCCACTCACCGGGGAGCTGTTTTTT.